This T cell receptor (beta chain) was identified in a study of control samples from healthy donors and cancer patients. The germline V and J ends were trimmed by 4 bases and 4 bases, with 11 bases remaining between them. The CDR3 spans 14 residues. Germline loops: CDR1 SNHLY, CDR2 FYNNEI. Profiling relied on immunoSEQ multiplex PCR, and the TCRdb table lists in-frame clones only, not all of them. The sample yields tens of thousands of clones, 75% to 95% seen once. The sample was PBMCs. This chain links TRBV2 with TRBJ1-5, with D uncertain. The receptor was derived from a woman between 40 and 50 years old with head and neck cancer. DNA for the CDR3: TGTGCCAGCAGTGGAGGGAATGGTAATCAGCCCCAGCATTTT. It codes for CASSGGNGNQPQHF.